Sequencing of this TCR beta chain was carried out in a study of blood T cell repertoires in COVID-19. Study summary: PBMCs, B-cell-depleted T cells, or T cells were the source of the cDNA or gDNA that made up the material.

The table lists this clone with a count of one. CDR1 is SGHTA, CDR2 FQGTGA, per germline. The CDR3 is 14 residues long. The V and J ends lost 5 bases and 8 bases, in that order; junction bases with no gene match: 5. The protocol was immunoSEQ multiplex PCR, while the TCRdb copy is restricted to in-frame clones and leaves out a portion. Of around 700,000 clones in the sample, about 87% were seen once. The chain is built from TRBV7-3 and TRBJ2-1, with 11 bases aligning to TRBD2. The TCR was taken from a woman between 18 and 30 years old with acute or convalescent COVID-19. The sequenced material came from peripheral blood. DNA for the CDR3: TGTGCCAGCAGCCAGACTAGCGGGGACTATGAGCAGTTCTTC. Translated: CASSQTSGDYEQFF.